One and the same sample provided the 11 T cell receptor beta chains below, sequenced in a study of blood T cell repertoires in COVID-19. TCRdb's copy holds only in-frame clones and misses some; the assay was immunoSEQ multiplex PCR. The data hold 150,000 to 200,000 clones, with roughly 88% observed a single time. Sequencing input: PBMCs or T cells enriched from blood (not recorded which). These receptors all stem from a woman aged 50 to 60 who had recovered from COVID-19.

Here the CDR3 DNA reads TGTGCCAGCAGCCTTAACGGGGTCAGCACAGATACGCAGTATTTT. It encodes CASSLNGVSTDTQYF. The chain recombines TRBV7-2 with TRBJ2-3; perhaps TRBD2 as D (5 bases). V was cut by 5 bases and J by 0 bases, with 12 bases left in between. CDR1 is SGHTA, CDR2 FQGNSA, per germline. This CDR3 is 15 amino acids long.

The genes are TRBV4-3 and TRBJ2-3, with a tentative D call TRBD2 (5 bases). The CDR3 totals 16 residues. V dropped 0 bases and J dropped 3 bases, with 13 bases sitting between them. From germline, CDR1 is LGHNA and CDR2 YSLEER. This CDR3 is CASSQDPGLSTDTQYF. CDR3 nucleotides: TGCGCCAGCAGCCAAGATCCTGGACTCTCAACAGATACGCAGTATTTT.

The rearrangement joins TRBV7-3 to TRBJ1-4, with no clear D. V lost 5 bases, J lost 4 bases, and 17 bases lay in between. CDR1 is SGHTA and CDR2 is FQGTGA in the germline V gene. The CDR3 sequence is 16 residues long. CDR3: CASSPPGGGFNEKLFF. The CDR3 coding sequence is TGTGCCAGCAGCCCCCCCGGTGGCGGATTTAATGAAAAACTGTTTTTT. Supplemented by reference TRBV7-3 and TRBJ1-4, the full variable domain reads GAGVSQTPSNKVTEKGKYVELRCDPISGHTALYWYRQSLGQGPEFLIYFQGTGAADDSGLPNDRFFAVRPEGSVSTLKIQRTERGDSAVYLCASSPPGGGFNEKLFFGSGTQLSVL.

This rearrangement joins TRBV7-3 to TRBJ2-7, with TRBD2 matching over 12 bases. V was pared by 5 bases and J by 4 bases, with 6 bases of the junction left unmatched. This CDR3 is built from 15 residues. Germline V gives CDR1 SGHTA, CDR2 FQGTGA. The DNA of the CDR3 is TGTGCCAGCAGCGTGACTAGCGGGGGCATTTACGAGCAGTACTTC. Translated: CASSVTSGGIYEQYF.

This chain joins TRBV3-1 (or the pseudogene TRBV3-2) and TRBJ2-1, with D hard to call. The CDR3 sequence is 12 residues long. V shed 3 bases and J shed 8 bases, with 8 bases lying between them. CDR1 is LGHDT and CDR2 is YNNKEL in the germline V gene (reference sequence). As DNA, the CDR3 is TGTGCCAGCAGCCAGAGGTTGGATGAGCAGTTCTTC. Protein: CASSQRLDEQFF.

The chain employs TRBV7-2 and TRBJ2-7, with 8 bases aligning to TRBD2. Germline CDR1 reads SGHTA; CDR2 reads FQGNSA. The CDR3 is 16 amino acids. Unmatched junction bases numbered 13, after V lost 6 bases and J lost 3 bases. The DNA of the CDR3 is TGTGCCAGCAGTACGGGACTAGTCGGCCTGGGCTACGAGCAGTACTTC. It encodes CASSTGLVGLGYEQYF.

CDR3 region: CASSPDSLNYGYTF. CDR3 nucleotide sequence: TGTGCCAGCAGCCCGGACAGCCTTAACTATGGCTACACCTTC. The rearrangement uses TRBV14 and TRBJ1-2, with D perhaps matching TRBD1 (6 bases). CDR3 length equals 14 residues. CDR1 SGHDN and CDR2 FVKESK come from the germline V gene. V was clipped by 4 bases and J by 1 base, with 10 bases between them.

The chain recombines TRBV15 with TRBJ1-2; TRBD1 matches at 10 bases. The CDR3 is 15 amino acids. Germline V gene lookup returns CDR1 LNHNV and CDR2 YYDKDF (reference sequence). V shed 7 bases and J 8 bases; nucleotides not matched to a gene: 13. In DNA, the CDR3 is TGTGCCACCACCCCTGATGGGACAGGGGAAAGGGGCTACACCTTC. Translation: CATTPDGTGERGYTF.

V is TRBV13 and J is TRBJ1-1; D gene unclear. The CDR3 covers 13 residues. Trimming took 7 bases from V and 8 from J, leaving 17 bases between them. Germline-derived CDR1 and CDR2 are PRHDT and FYEKMQ (reference sequence). The CDR3 is CASTQPAGPEAFF. CDR3 nucleotides: TGTGCCAGCACCCAACCGGCGGGCCCAGAAGCTTTCTTT.

The chain employs TRBV27 and TRBJ2-7; D is unresolved. Germline V gene data show CDR1 as MNHEY and CDR2 as SMNVEV (reference sequence). The CDR3 is made up of 16 amino acids. V was pared by 0 bases and J by 1 base, with 13 bases between. The CDR3 nucleotides are TGTGCCAGCAGTTTATCGATATCGCACATATCCTACGAGCAGTACTTC. It translates to CASSLSISHISYEQYF.

This chain connects TRBV6-5 to TRBJ1-2; 8 bases line up with TRBD1. V was clipped by 4 bases and J by 8 bases; unmatched bases: 3. Germline V gene data show CDR1 as MNHEY and CDR2 as SVGAGI. The CDR3 contains 12 residues. As DNA, the CDR3 is TGTGCCAGCAGTTCCGACAGGGGAGGCTACACCTTC. Translating gives CASSSDRGGYTF.